The next 17 T cell receptor beta chains were all read from a single sample in a study of cytomegalovirus exposure and HLA in healthy donors. Primers included in the PCR were 60 Vbeta and 13 Jbeta primers. Using immunoSEQ multiplex PCR, the repertoire was profiled, and TCRdb retains in-frame clones only, with some absent. This sample's table has 200,000 or so clones. What was sequenced was PBMCs. The receptor set was obtained from a boy younger than 18 in good health and CMV-seronegative.

This chain connects TRBV27 to TRBJ1-1; D perhaps matches TRBD1 (5 bases). The CDR3 has 14 amino acids. CDR1 is MNHEY and CDR2 is SMNVEV in the germline V gene (reference sequence). Trimming pared 4 bases from V and 0 bases from J, leaving 9 bases between. The CDR3 here is CASSYQGVNTEAFF. Written as DNA, the CDR3 is TGTGCCAGCAGTTACCAGGGCGTGAACACTGAAGCTTTCTTT.

In the case of this clone: In this CDR3 the conserved last residue, phenylalanine or tryptophan, is missing, so a read error is likely. The chain uses TRBV9 and TRBJ2-3, with 11 bases fitting TRBD1. The germline V gene encodes CDR1 SGDLS and CDR2 YYNGEE. CDR3 size: 15 residues. J lost 5 bases, V lost 2 bases, and 4 bases had no gene match. The CDR3 here is CASSVDRGQGDTQYL. CDR3 coding DNA: TGTGCCAGCAGCGTGGACAGGGGGCAAGGAGATACGCAGTATCTT.

The CDR3 protein is CASSRATGAGNTIYF. CDR3 DNA sequence: TGTGCCAGCTCACGGGCCACAGGGGCTGGAAACACCATATATTTT. The chain employs TRBV18 and TRBJ1-3, with TRBD1 matching 7 bases. This CDR3 is 15 amino acids long. Germline CDR1 KGHSH, CDR2 LQKENI. With V trimmed by 4 bases and J by 2 bases, 5 bases remained unmatched. Filled out from reference TRBV18 and TRBJ1-3, the complete variable domain reads NAGVMQNPRHLVRRRGQEARLRCSPMKGHSHVYWYRQLPEEGLKFMVYLQKENIIDESGMPKERFSAEFPKEGPSILRIQQVVRGDSAAYFCASSRATGAGNTIYFGEGSWLTVV.

The chain couples TRBV27 to TRBJ2-1; 8 bases map to TRBD2. The CDR3 covers 17 residues. Germline CDR1 and CDR2: MNHEY and SMNVEV (reference sequence). Trimming cost V 6 bases and J 3 bases; bases outside gene matches: 13. The CDR3 nucleotides are TGTGCCAGCAGCATTACGTTGGCGGGGGGACACTACAATGAGCAGTTCTTC. Amino acids: CASSITLAGGHYNEQFF.

The chain recombines TRBV15 with TRBJ2-7; D perhaps matches TRBD1 (5 bases). CDR1 and CDR2 (germline): LNHNV, YYDKDF (reference sequence). This CDR3 is 16 amino acids long. Deletions cut 0 bases from V and 6 bases from J, with 18 bases between. CDR3 sequence: CATSRDPRQRRAEQYF. The CDR3 DNA reads TGTGCCACCAGCAGAGATCCGAGACAGCGCCGGGCCGAGCAGTACTTC.

The chain is built from TRBV19 and TRBJ1-4; no clear D. The CDR3 is made up of 12 amino acids. The V gene's germline CDR1 is LNHDA and CDR2 SQIVND (reference sequence). Trimming cost V 7 bases and J 3 bases, with 6 bases left between them. CDR3 nucleotides: TGTGCCAGTAAGCCGTCTAATGAAAAACTGTTTTTT. As protein: CASKPSNEKLFF.

A note on this clone: One junction end does not reproduce the germline sequence, and a read error may be involved. The chain combines TRBV7-3 with TRBJ2-1, with 7 nucleotides matching TRBD1. CDR1 is SGHTA, CDR2 FQGTGA, per germline. This CDR3 contains 13 residues. This chain's CDR3 is CATAWDSHNEQLF. The CDR3 nucleotides are TGTGCCACCGCTTGGGACAGTCACAATGAGCAGCTCTTC.

This chain joins TRBV4-1 and TRBJ1-3; tentative D call: TRBD1 (5 bases). V was pared by 1 base and J by 4 bases, with 17 bases between. Germline V gives CDR1 MGHRA, CDR2 YSYEKL. The CDR3 runs to 17 residues. This CDR3 reads CASSQVSGQGVGNTIYF. Here the CDR3 DNA reads TGCGCCAGCAGCCAAGTCTCCGGGCAAGGGGTAGGAAACACCATATATTTT.

This sequence joins TRBV6-4 and TRBJ2-1; 10 bases align to TRBD2. Germline CDR1 MRHNA, CDR2 SNTAGT. The junction had 8 bases not matched to a gene; V was cut back by 3 bases and J by 6 bases. CDR3 length equals 16 residues. The CDR3 is CASSEVGAGGPNEQFF. The CDR3 region has the DNA TGTGCCAGCAGTGAAGTAGGAGCGGGGGGGCCCAATGAGCAGTTCTTC.

The CDR3 nucleotides are TGTGCCAGCAGTGCCGACAGCTACGAGCAGTACTTC. Its protein is CASSADSYEQYF. The chain uses TRBV6-1 and TRBJ2-7; D is possibly TRBD1 (5 bases). The CDR3 has 12 residues. Germline V lookup: CDR1 MNHNS, CDR2 SASEGT. V lost 4 bases, J lost 3 bases, and 7 bases lay in between.

This chain links TRBV6-1 with TRBJ1-3; D is unresolved. The CDR3 has 11 amino acids. CDR1 MNHNS and CDR2 SASEGT come from the germline V gene. Trimming removed 8 bases at V and 4 bases at J, with 6 bases between. The CDR3 reads CASLQGNTIYF. The CDR3 coding sequence is TGTGCCAGCCTACAGGGAAACACCATATATTTT.

The rearrangement uses TRBV29-1 and TRBJ1-1, with D possibly matching TRBD1 (5 bases). The CDR3 has 12 residues. With 6 bases removed from V and 5 bases from J, the gap between germline ends came to 13 bases. Germline-derived CDR1 and CDR2 are SQVTM and ANQGSEA. Written as DNA, the CDR3 is TGCAGCGTCGGAAGGGGTGGTACTGAAGCTTTCTTT. It is translated as CSVGRGGTEAFF.

The genes are TRBV19 and TRBJ1-1; D is possibly TRBD1 (5 bases). V was shortened by 4 bases and J by 1 base, with 7 bases between the two germline ends. The CDR3 is 13 residues long. Per germline, CDR1 LNHDA and CDR2 SQIVND (reference sequence). This CDR3 reads CASSSGQNTEAFF. CDR3 nucleotide sequence: TGTGCCAGTAGTAGTGGACAGAACACTGAAGCTTTCTTT.

This chain links TRBV2 with TRBJ2-7; 7 bases match TRBD1. The V and J ends lost 6 bases and 1 base, in that order; junction bases with no gene match: 0. The CDR3 consists of 12 residues. Germline V gives CDR1 SNHLY, CDR2 FYNNEI. CDR3 coding DNA: TGTGCCAGCAGGGGACAGTCCTACGAGCAGTACTTC. The encoded protein is CASRGQSYEQYF.

The chain combines TRBV15 with TRBJ2-3; 7 bases are a match to TRBD2. V shed 0 bases and J 5 bases; nucleotides not matched to a gene: 11. The germline V gene encodes CDR1 LNHNV and CDR2 YYDKDF (reference sequence). The CDR3 contains 17 residues. The CDR3 region has the DNA TGTGCCACCAGCAGAGACGAGGGAGGGACTCGGGGAGATACGCAGTATTTT. It translates to CATSRDEGGTRGDTQYF.

V and J are TRBV5-6 and TRBJ2-2; 10 bases map to TRBD1. The J segment lost 5 bases and the V segment lost 4 bases, leaving 8 bases of the junction unmatched. There are 16 residues in the CDR3. Germline values: CDR1 SGHDT, CDR2 YYEEEE. The CDR3 DNA reads as TGTGCCAGCAGCCTCGGGACAGGGGTGAGAACCGGGGAGCTGTTTTTT. This sequence encodes CASSLGTGVRTGELFF.

The genes are TRBV4-1 and TRBJ1-2; the match to TRBD1 covers 10 bases. The germline V gene encodes CDR1 MGHRA and CDR2 YSYEKL. The CDR3 loop spans 18 amino acids. V trimming: 2 bases; J trimming: 8 bases; junction bases outside the gene matches: 17. The CDR3 sequence is CASSQPGQGVKALGGYTF. In nucleotides, the CDR3 is TGCGCCAGCAGCCAACCCGGACAGGGGGTAAAAGCCTTGGGGGGCTACACCTTC.